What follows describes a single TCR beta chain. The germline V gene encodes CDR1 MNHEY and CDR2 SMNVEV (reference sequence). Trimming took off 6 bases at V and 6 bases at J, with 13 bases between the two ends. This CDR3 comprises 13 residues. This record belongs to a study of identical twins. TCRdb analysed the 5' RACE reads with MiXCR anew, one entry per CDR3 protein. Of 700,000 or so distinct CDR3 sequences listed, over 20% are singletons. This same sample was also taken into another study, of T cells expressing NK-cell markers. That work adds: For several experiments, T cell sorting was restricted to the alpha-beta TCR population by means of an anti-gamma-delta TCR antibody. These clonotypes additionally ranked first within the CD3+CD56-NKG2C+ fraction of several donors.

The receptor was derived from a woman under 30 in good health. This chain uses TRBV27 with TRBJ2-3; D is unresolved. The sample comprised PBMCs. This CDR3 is CASRKFVSDTQYF. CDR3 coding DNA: TGTGCCAGCAGGAAGTTTGTTTCCGATACGCAGTATTTT.